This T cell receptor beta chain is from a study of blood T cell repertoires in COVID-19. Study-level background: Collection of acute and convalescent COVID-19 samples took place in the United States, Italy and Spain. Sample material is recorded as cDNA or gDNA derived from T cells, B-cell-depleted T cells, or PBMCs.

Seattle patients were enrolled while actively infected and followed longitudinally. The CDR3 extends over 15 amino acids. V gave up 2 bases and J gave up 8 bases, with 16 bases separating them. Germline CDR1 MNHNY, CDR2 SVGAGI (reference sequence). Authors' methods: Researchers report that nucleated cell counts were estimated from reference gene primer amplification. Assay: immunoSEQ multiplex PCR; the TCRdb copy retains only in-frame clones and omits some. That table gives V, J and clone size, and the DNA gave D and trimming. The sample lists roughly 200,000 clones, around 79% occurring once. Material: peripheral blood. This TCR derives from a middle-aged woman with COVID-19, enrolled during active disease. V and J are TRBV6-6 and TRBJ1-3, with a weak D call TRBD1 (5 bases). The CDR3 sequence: CASSYPGGLPHTIYF. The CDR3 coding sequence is TGTGCCAGCAGTTACCCGGGGGGACTTCCGCACACCATATATTTT.